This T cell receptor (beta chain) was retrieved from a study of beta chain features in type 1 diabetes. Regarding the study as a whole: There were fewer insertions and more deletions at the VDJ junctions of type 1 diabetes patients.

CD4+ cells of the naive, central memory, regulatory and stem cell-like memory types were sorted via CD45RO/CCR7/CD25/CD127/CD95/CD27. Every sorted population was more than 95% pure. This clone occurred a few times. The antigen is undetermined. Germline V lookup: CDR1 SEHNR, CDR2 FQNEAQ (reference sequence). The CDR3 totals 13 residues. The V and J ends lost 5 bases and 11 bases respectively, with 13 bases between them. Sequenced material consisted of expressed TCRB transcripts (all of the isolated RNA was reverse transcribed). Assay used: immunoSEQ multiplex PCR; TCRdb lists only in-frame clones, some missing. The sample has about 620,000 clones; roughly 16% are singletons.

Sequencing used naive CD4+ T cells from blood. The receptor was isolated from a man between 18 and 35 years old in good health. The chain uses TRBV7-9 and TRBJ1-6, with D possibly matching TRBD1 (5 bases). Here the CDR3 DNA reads TGTGCCAGCAGCCGCACAGGCCAGGCACCCCTCCACTTT. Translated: CASSRTGQAPLHF.